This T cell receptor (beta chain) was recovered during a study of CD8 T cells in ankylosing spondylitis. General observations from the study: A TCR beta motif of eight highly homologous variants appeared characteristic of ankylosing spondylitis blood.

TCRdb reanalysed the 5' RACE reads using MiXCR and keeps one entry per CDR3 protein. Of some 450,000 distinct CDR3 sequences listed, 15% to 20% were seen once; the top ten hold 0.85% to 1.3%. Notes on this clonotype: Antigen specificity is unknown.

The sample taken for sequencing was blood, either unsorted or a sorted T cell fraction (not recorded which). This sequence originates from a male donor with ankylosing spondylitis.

The chain's CDR3 is CASGDVGETQYF. In nucleotides, the CDR3 is TGTGCCAGCGGAGACGTAGGAGAGACCCAGTACTTC. The rearrangement links TRBV3-1 to TRBJ2-5; D remains unclear. Trimming removed 8 bases at V and 4 bases at J, with 11 bases between. The CDR3 is 12 amino acids. From germline, CDR1 is LGHDT and CDR2 YNNKEL (reference sequence).